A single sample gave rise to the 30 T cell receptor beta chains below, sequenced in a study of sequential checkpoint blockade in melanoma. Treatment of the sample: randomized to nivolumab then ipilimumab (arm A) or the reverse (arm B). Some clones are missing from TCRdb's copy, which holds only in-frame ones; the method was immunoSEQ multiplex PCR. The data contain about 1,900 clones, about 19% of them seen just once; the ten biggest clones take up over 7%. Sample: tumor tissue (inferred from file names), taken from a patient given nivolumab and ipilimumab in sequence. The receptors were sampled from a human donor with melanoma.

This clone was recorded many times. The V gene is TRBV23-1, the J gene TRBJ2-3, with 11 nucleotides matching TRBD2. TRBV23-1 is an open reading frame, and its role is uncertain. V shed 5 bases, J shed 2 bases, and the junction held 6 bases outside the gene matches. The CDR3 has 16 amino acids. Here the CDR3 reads CASSILAGGDTDTQYF. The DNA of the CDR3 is TGCGCCAGCAGTATTCTAGCGGGGGGCGACACAGATACGCAGTATTTT.

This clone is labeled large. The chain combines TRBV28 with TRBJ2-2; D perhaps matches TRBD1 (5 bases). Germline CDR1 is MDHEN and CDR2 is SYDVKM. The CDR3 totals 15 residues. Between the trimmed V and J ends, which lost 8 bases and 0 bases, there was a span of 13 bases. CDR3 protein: CASAQWGPNTGELFF. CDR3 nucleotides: TGTGCCAGCGCTCAATGGGGCCCGAACACCGGGGAGCTGTTTTTT.

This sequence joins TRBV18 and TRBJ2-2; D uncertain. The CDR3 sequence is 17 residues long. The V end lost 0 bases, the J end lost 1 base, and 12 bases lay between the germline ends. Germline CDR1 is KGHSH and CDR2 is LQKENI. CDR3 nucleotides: TGTGCCAGCTCACCACCGAAGAGTGCCATGAACACCGGGGAGCTGTTTTTT. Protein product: CASSPPKSAMNTGELFF.

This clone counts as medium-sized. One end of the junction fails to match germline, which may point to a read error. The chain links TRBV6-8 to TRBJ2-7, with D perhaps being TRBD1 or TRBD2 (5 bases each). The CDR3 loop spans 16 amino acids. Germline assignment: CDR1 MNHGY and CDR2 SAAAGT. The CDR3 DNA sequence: TGTGCCATCAGTTACCTGAGGGACGGTGTAACCTACGAGCAGTACTTC. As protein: CAISYLRDGVTYEQYF.

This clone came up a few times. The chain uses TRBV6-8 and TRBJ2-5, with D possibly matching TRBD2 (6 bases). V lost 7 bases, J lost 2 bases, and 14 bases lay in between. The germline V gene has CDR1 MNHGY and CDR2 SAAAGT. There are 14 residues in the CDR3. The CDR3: CASNFGGSQETQYF. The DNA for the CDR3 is TGTGCCAGCAATTTCGGGGGTTCTCAAGAGACCCAGTACTTC.

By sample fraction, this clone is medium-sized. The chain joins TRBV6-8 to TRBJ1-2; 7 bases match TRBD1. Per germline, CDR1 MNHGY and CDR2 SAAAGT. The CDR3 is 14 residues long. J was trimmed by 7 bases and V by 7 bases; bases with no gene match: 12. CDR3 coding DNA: TGTGCCAGCAACTCCTTCAGGGGGTCTGGTGGCTACACCTTC. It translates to CASNSFRGSGGYTF.

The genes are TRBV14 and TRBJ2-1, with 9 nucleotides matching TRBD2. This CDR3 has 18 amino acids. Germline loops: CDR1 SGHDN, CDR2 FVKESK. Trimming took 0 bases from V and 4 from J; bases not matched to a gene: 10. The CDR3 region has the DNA TGTGCCAGCAGCCAAGACTTAGGGGGACTAGCAAATTACAATGAGCAGTTCTTC. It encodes CASSQDLGGLANYNEQFF.

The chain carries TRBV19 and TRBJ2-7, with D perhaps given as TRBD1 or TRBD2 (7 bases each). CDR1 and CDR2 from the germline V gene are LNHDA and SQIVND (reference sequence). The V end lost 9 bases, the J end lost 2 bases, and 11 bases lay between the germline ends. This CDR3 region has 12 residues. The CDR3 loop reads CASRGGTYEQYF. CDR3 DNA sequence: TGTGCCAGCAGGGGGGGAACCTACGAGCAGTACTTC.

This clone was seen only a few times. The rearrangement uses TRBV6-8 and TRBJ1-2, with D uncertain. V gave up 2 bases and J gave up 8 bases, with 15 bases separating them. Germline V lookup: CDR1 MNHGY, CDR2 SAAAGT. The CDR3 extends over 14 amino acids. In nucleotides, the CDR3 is TGTGCCAGCAGTTACACACCTAAATCGGGAGGCTACACCTTC. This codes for CASSYTPKSGGYTF.

CDR3 sequence (DNA): TGTGCCAGCAGTTTAAGTAGGCGCTATGGCTACACCTTC. Protein product: CASSLSRRYGYTF. This chain uses TRBV28 with TRBJ1-2; D gene uncertain. With 2 bases removed from V and 4 bases from J, the gap between germline ends came to 8 bases. CDR3 length: 13 amino acids. Per the germline V gene, CDR1 is MDHEN and CDR2 is SYDVKM.

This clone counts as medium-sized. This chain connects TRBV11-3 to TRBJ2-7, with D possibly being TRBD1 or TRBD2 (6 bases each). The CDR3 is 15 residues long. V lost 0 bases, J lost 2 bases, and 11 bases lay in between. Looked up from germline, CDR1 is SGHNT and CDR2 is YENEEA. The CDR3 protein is CASSLDGGPPYEQYF. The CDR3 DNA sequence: TGTGCCAGCAGCTTAGACGGGGGCCCCCCCTACGAGCAGTACTTC.

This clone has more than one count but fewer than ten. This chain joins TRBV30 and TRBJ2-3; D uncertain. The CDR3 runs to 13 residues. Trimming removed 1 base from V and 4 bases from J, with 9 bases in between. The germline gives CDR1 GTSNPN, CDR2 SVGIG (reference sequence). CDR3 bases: TGTGCCTGGAGTGCCGACGACTCAGATACGCAGTATTTT. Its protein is CAWSADDSDTQYF.

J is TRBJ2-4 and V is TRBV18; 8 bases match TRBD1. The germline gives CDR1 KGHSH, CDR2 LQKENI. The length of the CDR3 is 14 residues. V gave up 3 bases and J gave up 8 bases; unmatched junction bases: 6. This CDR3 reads CASSPRTGRDIQYF. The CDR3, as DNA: TGTGCCAGCTCACCTCGGACAGGGAGAGACATTCAGTACTTC.

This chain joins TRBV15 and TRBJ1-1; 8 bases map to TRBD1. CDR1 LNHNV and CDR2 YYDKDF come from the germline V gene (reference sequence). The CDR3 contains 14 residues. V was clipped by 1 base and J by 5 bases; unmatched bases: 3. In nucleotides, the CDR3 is TGTGCCACCAGCAGAGGGACAGGGAAAACTGAAGCTTTCTTT. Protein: CATSRGTGKTEAFF.

CDR3 nucleotide sequence: TGTGCCAGCAGCGGACTTGCGGGGGGGCAGAATGAGCAGTTCTTC. Encoded protein: CASSGLAGGQNEQFF. V gene TRBV9 combines with J gene TRBJ2-1; 9 bases fit TRBD2. CDR3 length: 15 amino acids. Germline assignment: CDR1 SGDLS and CDR2 YYNGEE. V shed 3 bases and J 7 bases; nucleotides not matched to a gene: 8.

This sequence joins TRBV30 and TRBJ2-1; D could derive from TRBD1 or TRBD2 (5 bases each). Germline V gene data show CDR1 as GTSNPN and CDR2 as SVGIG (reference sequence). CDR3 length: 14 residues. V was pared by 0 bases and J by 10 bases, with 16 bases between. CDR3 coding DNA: TGTGCCTGGAGTGTTGGGACGCCGCATGGGGAGCAGTTCTTC. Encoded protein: CAWSVGTPHGEQFF.

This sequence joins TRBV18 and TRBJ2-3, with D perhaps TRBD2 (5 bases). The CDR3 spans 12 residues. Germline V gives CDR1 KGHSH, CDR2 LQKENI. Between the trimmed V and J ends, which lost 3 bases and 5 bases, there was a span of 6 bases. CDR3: CASSPEEDTQYF. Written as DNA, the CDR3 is TGTGCCAGCTCACCGGAGGAAGATACGCAGTATTTT.

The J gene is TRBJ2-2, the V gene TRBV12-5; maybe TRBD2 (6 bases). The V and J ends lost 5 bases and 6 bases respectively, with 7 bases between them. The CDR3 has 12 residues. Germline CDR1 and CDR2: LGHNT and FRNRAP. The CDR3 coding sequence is TGTGCTAGTGGTCGGGACTCCGGGGAGCTGTTTTTT. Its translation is CASGRDSGELFF.

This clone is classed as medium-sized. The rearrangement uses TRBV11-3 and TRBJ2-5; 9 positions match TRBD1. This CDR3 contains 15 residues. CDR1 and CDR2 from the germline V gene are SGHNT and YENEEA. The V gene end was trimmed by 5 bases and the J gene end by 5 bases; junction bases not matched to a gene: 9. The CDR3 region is CASSRTGGGGETQYF. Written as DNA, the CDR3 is TGTGCCAGCAGCAGAACAGGGGGCGGCGGTGAGACCCAGTACTTC.

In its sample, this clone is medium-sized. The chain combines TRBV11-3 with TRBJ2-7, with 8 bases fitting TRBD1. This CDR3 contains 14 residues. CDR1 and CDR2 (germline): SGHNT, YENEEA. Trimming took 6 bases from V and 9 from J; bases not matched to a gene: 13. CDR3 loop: CASSSDRVRRGQYF. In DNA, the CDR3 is TGTGCCAGCAGTTCGGACAGGGTGCGTAGGGGGCAGTACTTC.

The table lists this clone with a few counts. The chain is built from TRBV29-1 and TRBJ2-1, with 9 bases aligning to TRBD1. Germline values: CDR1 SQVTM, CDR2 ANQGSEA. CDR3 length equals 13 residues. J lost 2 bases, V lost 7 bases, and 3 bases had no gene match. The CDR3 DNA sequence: TGCAGCGGTGGGGACAGGGCCTACAATGAGCAGTTCTTC. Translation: CSGGDRAYNEQFF.

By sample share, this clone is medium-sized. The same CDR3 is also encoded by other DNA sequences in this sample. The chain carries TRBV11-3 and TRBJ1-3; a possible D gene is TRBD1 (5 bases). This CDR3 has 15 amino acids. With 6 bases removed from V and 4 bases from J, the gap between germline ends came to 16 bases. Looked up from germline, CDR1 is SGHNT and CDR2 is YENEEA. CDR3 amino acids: CASSSGTSGGNTIYF. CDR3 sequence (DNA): TGTGCCAGCAGTTCCGGGACCTCGGGGGGAAACACCATATATTTT.

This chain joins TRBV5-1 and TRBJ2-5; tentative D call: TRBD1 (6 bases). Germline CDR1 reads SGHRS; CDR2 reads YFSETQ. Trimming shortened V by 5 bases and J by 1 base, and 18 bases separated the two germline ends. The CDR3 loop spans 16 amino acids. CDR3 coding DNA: TGCGCCAGCAGACAGGGCGACTTAGCCTTCCAAGAGACCCAGTACTTC. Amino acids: CASRQGDLAFQETQYF.

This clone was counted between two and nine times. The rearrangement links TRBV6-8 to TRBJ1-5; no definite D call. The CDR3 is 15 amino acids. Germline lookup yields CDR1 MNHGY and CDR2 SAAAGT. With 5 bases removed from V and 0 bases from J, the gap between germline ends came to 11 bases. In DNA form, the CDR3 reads TGTGCCAGCAGTGCGGCGGGGTATAGCAATCAGCCCCAGCATTTT. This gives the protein CASSAAGYSNQPQHF.

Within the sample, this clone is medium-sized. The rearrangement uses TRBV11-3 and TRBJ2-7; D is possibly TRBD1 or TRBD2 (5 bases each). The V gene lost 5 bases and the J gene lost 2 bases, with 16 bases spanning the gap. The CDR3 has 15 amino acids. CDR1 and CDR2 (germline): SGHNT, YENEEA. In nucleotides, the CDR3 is TGTGCCAGCAGCCTGACCAGGGACCACACCTACGAGCAGTACTTC. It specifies CASSLTRDHTYEQYF.

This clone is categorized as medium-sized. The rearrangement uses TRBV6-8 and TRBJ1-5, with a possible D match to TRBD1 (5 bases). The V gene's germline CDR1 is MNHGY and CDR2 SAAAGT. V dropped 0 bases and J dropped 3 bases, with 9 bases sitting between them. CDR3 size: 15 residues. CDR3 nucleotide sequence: TGTGCCAGCAGTTACTCGACCAGGGTCAATCAGCCCCAGCATTTT. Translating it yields CASSYSTRVNQPQHF.

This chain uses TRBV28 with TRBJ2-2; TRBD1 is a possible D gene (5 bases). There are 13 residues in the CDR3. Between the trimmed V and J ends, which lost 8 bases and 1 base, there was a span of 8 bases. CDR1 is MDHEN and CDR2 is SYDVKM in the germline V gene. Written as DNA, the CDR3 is TGTGCCAGCGGGGCACAGAACACCGGGGAGCTGTTTTTT. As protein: CASGAQNTGELFF.

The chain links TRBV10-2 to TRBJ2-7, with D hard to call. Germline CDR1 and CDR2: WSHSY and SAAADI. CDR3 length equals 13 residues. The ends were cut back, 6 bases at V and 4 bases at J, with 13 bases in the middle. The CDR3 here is CASSTTANYEQYF. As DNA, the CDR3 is TGCGCCAGCAGCACGACTGCTAATTACGAGCAGTACTTC.

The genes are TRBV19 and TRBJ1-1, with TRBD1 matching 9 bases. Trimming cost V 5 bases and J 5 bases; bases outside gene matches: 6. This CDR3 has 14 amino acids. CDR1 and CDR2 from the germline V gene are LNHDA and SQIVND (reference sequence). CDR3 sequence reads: CASSPRTGVTEAFF. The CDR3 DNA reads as TGTGCCAGTAGTCCTAGGACAGGGGTTACTGAAGCTTTCTTT.

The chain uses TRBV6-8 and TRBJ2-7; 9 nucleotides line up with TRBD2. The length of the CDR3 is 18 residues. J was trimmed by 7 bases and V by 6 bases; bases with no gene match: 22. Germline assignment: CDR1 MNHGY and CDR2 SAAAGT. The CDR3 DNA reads TGTGCCAGCAGAGAAGGAGGGGCTAGCGGGGATGCCTTAGGAGAGCAGTACTTC. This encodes CASREGGASGDALGEQYF.